The 27 T cell receptor beta chains below come from one sample, sequenced in a study of shared clonotypes between healthy human individuals. The method was immunoSEQ multiplex PCR; TCRdb's version includes in-frame clones alone and lacks a portion of them. The repertoire holds 2 million to 2.5 million clones, with 85% to 95% as singletons. What was sequenced was naive CD4+ T cells from PBMCs. The subset: CD45RA+ positively selected. All receptors derive from a man between 18 and 29 years old in good health. Some clones in this sample may be carry-over from other donors' samples.

This sequence joins TRBV6-5 and TRBJ2-4; the D gene is possibly TRBD2 (5 bases). Germline V gene data show CDR1 as MNHEY and CDR2 as SVGAGI. This CDR3 is built from 14 residues. With 7 bases removed from V and 5 bases from J, the gap between germline ends came to 15 bases. CDR3 coding DNA: TGTGCCAGCACCTCGCCCGGGATCCAAAACATTCAGTACTTC. Translating it yields CASTSPGIQNIQYF.

Of note for this clone: One end of the junction does not line up with germline, which may come from a read error. This chain links TRBV19 with TRBJ2-3; D unresolved. Germline values: CDR1 LNHDA, CDR2 SQIVND (reference sequence). CDR3 size: 11 residues. The CDR3 loop is CASSVGATEYF. The CDR3 DNA reads as TGTGCCAGTAGTGTTGGCGCTACGGAGTATTTT. Combining the CDR3 with reference TRBV19 and TRBJ2-3 gives the whole variable domain DGGITQSPKYLFRKEGQNVTLSCEQNLNHDAMYWYRQDPGQGLRLIYYSQIVNDFQKGDIAEGYSVSREKKESFPLTVTSAQKNPTAFYLCASSVGATEYFGPGTRLTVL.

This chain uses TRBV18 with TRBJ1-1; a possible D gene is TRBD1 (5 bases). Germline loops: CDR1 KGHSH, CDR2 LQKENI. V gave up 1 base and J gave up 5 bases, with 11 bases separating them. CDR3 length: 14 amino acids. DNA for the CDR3: TGTGCCAGCTCACCACTGGCCAGGGAAACTGAAGCTTTCTTT. The encoded protein is CASSPLARETEAFF.

The gene calls are TRBV28 and TRBJ1-2; D unclear. The CDR3 consists of 15 residues. Between the trimmed V and J ends, which lost 5 bases and 7 bases, there was a span of 20 bases. The germline gives CDR1 MDHEN, CDR2 SYDVKM. CDR3 in amino acids: CASSASPGSTLGYTF. In DNA form, the CDR3 reads TGTGCCAGCAGTGCGTCTCCGGGTTCTACCCTTGGCTACACCTTC.

The gene calls are TRBV29-1 and TRBJ2-5; 10 bases are a match to TRBD1. The J call may be wrong; the DNA end is better matched by TRBJ2-7. The CDR3 sequence is 13 residues long. Germline values: CDR1 SQVTM, CDR2 ANQGSEA. The CDR3 sequence is CSVPGTGVNEQYF. The CDR3 DNA is TGCAGCGTCCCCGGGACAGGGGTCAACGAGCAGTACTTC.

The chain recombines TRBV6-1 with TRBJ1-1; D gene unclear. V lost 8 bases to trimming and J lost 4 bases, with 17 bases between them. The CDR3 totals 14 residues. Germline V gene data show CDR1 as MNHNS and CDR2 as SASEGT. In DNA, the CDR3 is TGTGCCAGCTGGGTGCGGGCCGGAGTCACTGAAGCTTTCTTT. The encoded protein is CASWVRAGVTEAFF.

The chain couples TRBV5-1 to TRBJ1-1, with D possibly being TRBD1 (6 bases). The V gene lost 1 base and the J gene lost 3 bases, with 13 bases spanning the gap. The CDR3 is made up of 15 amino acids. Germline assignment: CDR1 SGHRS and CDR2 YFSETQ. The CDR3 nucleotides read TGCGCCAGCAGCTTGACAGGGCCGGGGGACACTGAAGCTTTCTTT. This codes for CASSLTGPGDTEAFF.

The chain is built from TRBV4-1 and TRBJ1-6; D gene ambiguous. Looked up from germline, CDR1 is MGHRA and CDR2 is YSYEKL. V was pared by 1 base and J by 6 bases, with 10 bases between. CDR3 length: 15 residues. CDR3 nucleotides: TGCGCCAGCAGCCAAGGGGTGGCAGTTAATTCACCCCTCCACTTT. Encoded protein: CASSQGVAVNSPLHF.

As to this clone: Distinct nucleotide sequences in the sample also encode this CDR3. The chain has TRBV7-2 and TRBJ1-5; D perhaps matches TRBD1 (6 bases). This CDR3 comprises 14 residues. V gave up 5 bases and J gave up 2 bases, with 10 bases separating them. Germline V lookup: CDR1 SGHTA, CDR2 FQGNSA. The CDR3 loop is CASSLGQRNQPQHF. The CDR3 nucleotides read TGTGCCAGCAGCCTCGGACAGCGCAATCAGCCCCAGCATTTT. Full variable domain (remainder filled in from reference TRBV7-2 and TRBJ1-5): GAGVSQSPSNKVTEKGKDVELRCDPISGHTALYWYRQSLGQGLEFLIYFQGNSAPDKSGLPSDRFSAERTGGSVSTLTIQRTQQEDSAVYLCASSLGQRNQPQHFGDGTRLSIL.

A note on this clone: Other nucleotide sequences from this sample produce the same CDR3. The CDR3, as DNA: TGTGCCAGCAGCAAGAGACCTACAGATACGCAGTATTTT. Protein sequence: CASSKRPTDTQYF. The gene calls are TRBV11-2 and TRBJ2-3, with D unclear. CDR1 is SGHAT and CDR2 is FQNNGV in the germline V gene. This CDR3 region has 13 residues. V lost 5 bases, J lost 3 bases, and 9 bases lay in between.

This chain joins TRBV29-1 and TRBJ2-7, with 7 bases fitting TRBD1. This CDR3 is built from 14 residues. The trim removed 4 bases at V and 1 base at J, leaving 7 bases unmatched. Germline CDR1 is SQVTM and CDR2 is ANQGSEA. The CDR3 region is CSVGHRDRSYEQYF. For the CDR3, the DNA is TGCAGCGTTGGCCACCGGGACAGATCCTACGAGCAGTACTTC.

Written as DNA, the CDR3 is TGTGCCAGCAGCTTTATCTTGCGGGGGGGCACAGATACGCAGTATTTT. It is translated as CASSFILRGGTDTQYF. This chain connects TRBV7-2 to TRBJ2-3; TRBD2 aligns across 8 bases. V was clipped by 3 bases and J by 1 base; unmatched bases: 6. Germline V CDR1 and CDR2: SGHTA, FQGNSA. CDR3 length: 16 residues.

The chain employs TRBV15 and TRBJ2-3, with 8 bases lining up with TRBD2. Trimming removed 0 bases from V and 5 bases from J; junction bases left unmatched: 7. This CDR3 is 16 amino acids long. Germline values: CDR1 LNHNV, CDR2 YYDKDF (reference sequence). This CDR3 reads CATSRDSGADLDTQYF. Written as DNA, the CDR3 is TGTGCCACCAGCAGAGATAGCGGGGCGGATCTAGATACGCAGTATTTT.

This clone was seen a single time. The rearrangement links TRBV11-3 to TRBJ2-3; 7 bases line up with TRBD2. CDR3 length equals 15 residues. From germline, CDR1 is SGHNT and CDR2 YENEEA. Trimming took 5 bases from V and 8 from J; bases not matched to a gene: 13. CDR3 DNA sequence: TGTGCCAGCAGCGCGAGCGGGAACGCCGGTAGTACGCAGTATTTT. It specifies CASSASGNAGSTQYF.

The CDR3, as DNA: TGTGCCAGCAGGGGAGGGTTATCGAACACTGAAGCTTTCTTT. Amino acids: CASRGGLSNTEAFF. The chain recombines TRBV28 with TRBJ1-1; D is undetermined. The CDR3 length is 14 residues. The germline V and J ends were trimmed by 6 bases and 1 base, with 12 bases remaining between them. The germline gives CDR1 MDHEN, CDR2 SYDVKM.

This clone appeared once. J is TRBJ1-1 and V is TRBV27; D gene ambiguous. CDR1 is MNHEY and CDR2 is SMNVEV in the germline V gene (reference sequence). V was trimmed by 3 bases and J by 0 bases, leaving 23 bases between them. CDR3 length: 19 amino acids. The DNA of the CDR3 is TGTGCCAGCAGTTTTAGGATCGTCTCAGGCAGGCCCATGAACACTGAAGCTTTCTTT. It codes for CASSFRIVSGRPMNTEAFF.

This clone has only a few counts. The chain couples TRBV5-6 to TRBJ1-5; no definite D call. The CDR3 sequence is 13 residues long. V was clipped by 1 base and J by 4 bases, with 6 bases between them. Germline CDR1 reads SGHDT; CDR2 reads YYEEEE. CDR3 residues: CASSLIGNQPQHF. CDR3 nucleotides: TGTGCCAGCAGCTTGATAGGGAATCAGCCCCAGCATTTT.

The J gene is TRBJ2-7, the V gene TRBV28; TRBD1 is a possible D gene (5 bases). V was cut by 5 bases and J by 2 bases, with 10 bases left in between. This CDR3 contains 13 residues. Germline V lookup: CDR1 MDHEN, CDR2 SYDVKM. The chain's CDR3 is CASSVTATYEQYF. The CDR3 DNA reads TGTGCCAGCAGTGTGACAGCAACCTACGAGCAGTACTTC.

This chain connects TRBV18 to TRBJ2-1; 8 positions agree with TRBD2. The CDR3 has 16 amino acids. Germline CDR1 and CDR2: KGHSH and LQKENI. V shed 6 bases and J 0 bases; nucleotides not matched to a gene: 7. CDR3 region: CASSIREGSSYNEQFF. The CDR3, as DNA: TGTGCCAGCTCTATCCGGGAGGGGAGCTCCTACAATGAGCAGTTCTTC.

The chain has TRBV5-4 and TRBJ1-1; 7 nucleotides match TRBD1. The V gene end was trimmed by 2 bases and the J gene end by 4 bases; junction bases not matched to a gene: 14. This CDR3 spans 17 amino acids. Germline CDR1 and CDR2: SGHNT and YYREEE (reference sequence). CDR3 in DNA: TGTGCCAGCAGCTTTGGGTTAGGGGGCGTAACGGGCACTGAAGCTTTCTTT. This encodes CASSFGLGGVTGTEAFF.

To note about this clone: Other nucleotide sequences in the sample specify the same CDR3. The V and J genes are TRBV5-1 and TRBJ1-5; 9 bases fit TRBD1. The junction had 4 bases not matched to a gene; V was cut back by 4 bases and J by 5 bases. Germline CDR1 and CDR2: SGHRS and YFSETQ. The CDR3 is 14 amino acids. The CDR3 region has the DNA TGCGCCAGCAGCCTGGGACAGGGAGATCAGCCCCAGCATTTT. Its protein is CASSLGQGDQPQHF.

This clone is a singleton in its sample. The chain recombines TRBV2 with TRBJ1-2; D is uncertain. The germline V gene encodes CDR1 SNHLY and CDR2 FYNNEI. The CDR3 is made up of 14 amino acids. Trimming removed 2 bases at V and 4 bases at J, with 11 bases between. The CDR3 spells CASSELRAGYGYTF. CDR3 nucleotides: TGTGCCAGCAGTGAACTGCGGGCGGGCTATGGCTACACCTTC.

This rearrangement joins TRBV7-3 to TRBJ1-2; D is perhaps TRBD1 (6 bases). The CDR3 contains 16 residues. The germline V gene encodes CDR1 SGHTA and CDR2 FQGTGA. Trimming pared 5 bases from V and 2 bases from J, leaving 18 bases between. In DNA, the CDR3 is TGTGCCAGCAGCCCCCAGGCCGGGACAACCAACTATGGCTACACCTTC. Its protein is CASSPQAGTTNYGYTF.

The chain uses TRBV4-2 and TRBJ2-1, with 11 bases identical to TRBD2. V shed 4 bases and J 5 bases; nucleotides not matched to a gene: 4. There are 15 residues in the CDR3. From germline, CDR1 is LGHNA and CDR2 YNFKEQ. The CDR3 nucleotides read TGTGCCAGCAGCCTTGGACTAGCGGGCGACAATGAGCAGTTCTTC. This sequence encodes CASSLGLAGDNEQFF.

This chain links TRBV11-2 with TRBJ1-1, with unresolved D. Trimming took off 1 base at V and 1 base at J, with 10 bases between the two ends. The CDR3 has 15 amino acids. The germline V gene has CDR1 SGHAT and CDR2 FQNNGV. In DNA, the CDR3 is TGTGCCAGCAGCTTAGGCGCAGGTAGGAACACTGAAGCTTTCTTT. Encoded protein: CASSLGAGRNTEAFF.

The V and J genes are TRBV5-1 and TRBJ2-7, with D unresolved. The CDR3 length is 14 residues. Per germline, CDR1 SGHRS and CDR2 YFSETQ. Trimming removed 0 bases at V and 3 bases at J, with 10 bases between. The CDR3 protein is CASSLGDSFYEQYF. CDR3 in DNA: TGCGCCAGCAGCTTGGGAGACTCGTTCTACGAGCAGTACTTC.

This chain joins TRBV7-2 and TRBJ1-3; 9 bases agree with TRBD1. The germline V gene encodes CDR1 SGHTA and CDR2 FQGNSA. The CDR3 runs to 14 residues. J gave up 5 bases and V 5 bases, and 4 bases lay outside the gene matches. The CDR3 DNA reads as TGTGCCAGCAGCAATACAGGGGGCAGAAACACCATATATTTT. Translated, it gives CASSNTGGRNTIYF. Supplemented by reference TRBV7-2 and TRBJ1-3, the full variable domain reads GAGVSQSPSNKVTEKGKDVELRCDPISGHTALYWYRQSLGQGLEFLIYFQGNSAPDKSGLPSDRFSAERTGGSVSTLTIQRTQQEDSAVYLCASSNTGGRNTIYFGEGSWLTVV.